This TCR beta chain is drawn from a study of T cell changes during pregnancy in multiple sclerosis. Libraries were prepared by immunoSEQ multiplex PCR; TCRdb keeps only in-frame clonotypes and omits some of them. The sample includes about 69,000 clones, roughly 92% of them seen just once. The CDR3 runs 13 residues. The ends were cut back, 5 bases at V and 2 bases at J, with 10 bases in the middle. CDR1 is SNHLY and CDR2 is FYNNEI in the germline V gene. The receptor comes from a female donor in good health, enrolled as a control in a pregnancy study. The chain combines TRBV2 with TRBJ2-7; D possibly corresponds to TRBD2 (5 bases). Sequences were derived from peripheral blood, sampled in the third trimester of pregnancy. The CDR3 spells CASSQAGPYEQYF. CDR3 bases: TGTGCCAGCAGTCAGGCGGGTCCCTACGAGCAGTACTTC.